Each of the 27 T cell receptor beta chains below was sequenced from the same sample in a study of regulatory T cells in long-lasting Graves disease (dated by TCRdb to the early 2020s). This specimen's time point label, interpreted: newly diagnosed GD, antithyroid drugs for less than 3 months. For both TCR sequencing and RNA sequencing, RNA was extracted from PBMCs in TRIzol. Library construction relied on multiplex PCR. The listed sequencing device is Illumina HiSeq 4000. iRepertoire HTBI primers and Arm-PCR amplification of CDR3 regions were used to construct TCR beta libraries. TCRdb trimmed public reads at Q25 via fastp, called clones via MiXCR and kept in-frame beta chains. Entries that share a CDR3 protein sequence are merged under the most common genes and DNA. Here the sample has hundreds of thousands of distinct CDR3 sequences; under 20% occur a single time. The ten largest clones take up under 20% of the sample.

These sequences were also reported in another study, on T cells in Graves' hyperthyroidism and ophthalmopathy.

The material sequenced was peripheral blood mononuclear cells (PBMCs), taken at new diagnosis, from a patient treated with antithyroid drugs. The origin of the receptors is a woman aged 30 to 39 with Graves disease. Donor details come from another sample of the same person, matched by shared clones.

This clonotype was counted between two and nine times. V and J are TRBV9 and TRBJ2-4; TRBD2 matches 8 bases. Per the germline V gene, CDR1 is SGDLS and CDR2 is YYNGEE. The length of the CDR3 is 15 residues. Trimming cost V 2 bases and J 4 bases; bases outside gene matches: 5. Written as DNA, the CDR3 is TGTGCCAGCAGCGTTAGCGGGACCCCGAAAAACATTCAGTACTTC. Its translation is CASSVSGTPKNIQYF.

This clonotype was counted ten times or more. V usage is TRBV28 and J usage is TRBJ2-1; 7 bases are a match to TRBD2. CDR3 length equals 13 residues. V was clipped by 4 bases and J by 9 bases; unmatched bases: 6. From germline, CDR1 is MDHEN and CDR2 SYDVKM. The CDR3 region has the DNA TGTGCCAGCAGTTCCACAGGCGGGAGTGAGCAGTTCTTC. This sequence encodes CASSSTGGSEQFF.

There are many counts of this clonotype. The V and J genes are TRBV2 and TRBJ1-2, with 9 bases aligning to TRBD1. Unmatched junction bases numbered 7, after V lost 6 bases and J lost 2 bases. Germline V gene data show CDR1 as SNHLY and CDR2 as FYNNEI. This CDR3 has 15 amino acids. CDR3: CASRAGTGLNYGYTF. The CDR3 DNA is TGTGCCAGCAGAGCCGGGACAGGGTTAAACTATGGCTACACCTTC.

This clonotype was observed at least ten times. The chain recombines TRBV5-1 with TRBJ2-7, with a possible D match to TRBD1 (5 bases). Germline V CDR1 and CDR2: SGHRS, YFSETQ. The CDR3 consists of 13 residues. Trimming left V 2 bases short and J 3 bases short, with 9 bases between. The DNA for the CDR3 is TGCGCCAGCAGCTTAGACAGCTACTACGAGCAGTACTTC. The encoded protein is CASSLDSYYEQYF.

This clonotype has at least ten counts. The CDR3 here is CASSLVVGRYSNQPQHF. The CDR3 nucleotides are TGTGCCAGCAGCTTAGTGGTGGGGCGTTATAGCAATCAGCCCCAGCATTTT. The V gene is TRBV7-2, the J gene TRBJ1-5; maybe TRBD1 (5 bases). V lost 1 base to trimming and J lost 0 bases, with 13 bases between them. CDR3 length equals 17 residues. Germline-derived CDR1 and CDR2 are SGHTA and FQGNSA.

This chain links TRBV19 with TRBJ1-1; 7 bases line up with TRBD1. Germline-derived CDR1 and CDR2 are LNHDA and SQIVND (reference sequence). The CDR3 contains 14 residues. V shed 8 bases, J shed 5 bases, and the junction held 11 bases outside the gene matches. For the CDR3, the DNA is TGTGCCAGTCAACCAAGGGGGCGCGGGACTGAAGCTTTCTTT. It codes for CASQPRGRGTEAFF.

A few counts support this clonotype. CDR3 sequence: CASRRAGRGEQYF. The CDR3 DNA reads TGTGCCAGCCGGCGGGCAGGGCGAGGCGAGCAGTACTTC. The rearrangement links TRBV6-1 to TRBJ2-7; either TRBD1 or TRBD2 may fit D (5 bases each). V dropped 8 bases and J dropped 6 bases, with 17 bases sitting between them. The CDR3 loop spans 13 amino acids. Germline V gene data show CDR1 as MNHNS and CDR2 as SASEGT.

This clonotype has only a few counts. The V call is TRBV10-3, the J call TRBJ2-1; D assignment may be TRBD1 or TRBD2 (5 bases each). The length of the CDR3 is 14 residues. Trimming cost V 0 bases and J 5 bases, with 8 bases left between them. Per the germline V gene, CDR1 is ENHRY and CDR2 is SYGVKD. The CDR3 reads CAISESGRNNEQFF. The CDR3 bases are TGTGCCATCAGTGAGTCGGGACGGAACAATGAGCAGTTCTTC.

The rearrangement joins TRBV9 to TRBJ1-4, with D perhaps TRBD1 (6 bases). The length of the CDR3 is 15 residues. The germline V gene has CDR1 SGDLS and CDR2 YYNGEE. V lost 0 bases to trimming and J lost 7 bases, with 13 bases between them. This CDR3 is CASSVDQGTSEKLFF. The CDR3 DNA reads TGTGCCAGCAGCGTAGATCAGGGGACGAGTGAAAAACTGTTTTTT.

This clonotype came up many times. The chain recombines TRBV11-2 with TRBJ2-7; weak D call: TRBD1 (6 bases). Germline V gene lookup returns CDR1 SGHAT and CDR2 FQNNGV. The ends were cut back, 0 bases at V and 4 bases at J, with 10 bases in the middle. The CDR3 loop spans 14 amino acids. The CDR3 is CASSLEGALYEQYF. The CDR3 nucleotides are TGTGCCAGCAGCTTAGAGGGGGCATTGTACGAGCAGTACTTC.

The rearrangement joins TRBV18 to TRBJ2-7; 7 nucleotides agree with TRBD1. The V and J ends lost 3 bases and 6 bases, in that order; junction bases with no gene match: 8. The CDR3 contains 14 residues. Looked up from germline, CDR1 is KGHSH and CDR2 is LQKENI. CDR3 protein: CASSPRDSGAEQYF. DNA for the CDR3: TGTGCCAGCTCACCTCGGGACAGTGGGGCCGAGCAGTACTTC.

This clonotype has just a few counts. The chain's CDR3 is CSAGVAGTPAKNIQYF. The CDR3 bases are TGCAGTGCTGGCGTAGCGGGAACCCCAGCCAAAAACATTCAGTACTTC. The rearrangement joins TRBV20-1 to TRBJ2-4, with TRBD2 matching 8 bases. V shed 5 bases and J 0 bases; nucleotides not matched to a gene: 9. Looked up from germline, CDR1 is DFQATT and CDR2 is SNEGSKA (reference sequence). CDR3 length equals 16 residues.

This clonotype was found many times. The chain carries TRBV7-2 and TRBJ2-1; the match to TRBD1 covers 7 bases. Germline V gene sequence: CDR1 SGHTA, CDR2 FQGNSA. The CDR3 sequence is 16 residues long. V lost 6 bases, J lost 10 bases, and 18 bases stayed unmatched. In DNA, the CDR3 is TGTGCCAGCAGACAAGCTTTTCGGGACAGCGGCCAAGAGCAGTTCTTC. Encoded protein: CASRQAFRDSGQEQFF.

This clonotype was seen many times. The genes are TRBV3-1 and TRBJ1-1; D call uncertain. CDR3 length: 12 amino acids. Trimming shortened V by 5 bases and J by 2 bases, and 6 bases separated the two germline ends. Germline CDR1 and CDR2: LGHDT and YNNKEL (reference sequence). The CDR3 DNA reads TGTGCCAGCAGCGGGGATAACACTGAAGCTTTCTTT. Translated, it gives CASSGDNTEAFF.

The table lists this clonotype with many counts. The rearrangement links TRBV6-1 to TRBJ2-7; D ambiguous. This CDR3 has 12 amino acids. V dropped 3 bases and J dropped 4 bases, with 7 bases sitting between them. Germline assignment: CDR1 MNHNS and CDR2 SASEGT. In DNA, the CDR3 is TGTGCCAGCAGTGATCCGATATACGAGCAGTACTTC. Its protein is CASSDPIYEQYF.

This clonotype has only a few counts. The V call is TRBV5-1, the J call TRBJ1-4; maybe TRBD1 (5 bases). The CDR3 spans 14 residues. Germline assignment: CDR1 SGHRS and CDR2 YFSETQ. Trimming took off 3 bases at V and 2 bases at J, with 8 bases between the two ends. This chain's CDR3 is CASSYGTTNEKLFF. The CDR3 nucleotides read TGCGCCAGCAGCTACGGGACTACTAATGAAAAACTGTTTTTT. Supplemented by reference TRBV5-1 and TRBJ1-4, the full variable domain reads KAGVTQTPRYLIKTRGQQVTLSCSPISGHRSVSWYQQTPGQGLQFLFEYFSETQRNKGNFPGRFSGRQFSNSRSEMNVSTLELGDSALYLCASSYGTTNEKLFFGSGTQLSVL.

This clonotype was detected ten times or more. J is TRBJ2-1 and V is TRBV2; a weak D match, TRBD2 (7 bases). Deletions cut 6 bases from V and 10 bases from J, with 16 bases between. The CDR3 length is 13 residues. Germline V gives CDR1 SNHLY, CDR2 FYNNEI. The CDR3 nucleotides read TGTGCCAGCAGCGGGCGGGGGCTCAGCGAGCAGTTCTTC. Translation: CASSGRGLSEQFF.

The chain uses TRBV9 and TRBJ2-7; TRBD1 aligns across 8 bases. Looked up from germline, CDR1 is SGDLS and CDR2 is YYNGEE. This CDR3 has 15 amino acids. The trim removed 3 bases at V and 6 bases at J, leaving 11 bases unmatched. The CDR3 loop reads CASSALGTGPSEQYF. In nucleotides, the CDR3 is TGTGCCAGCAGCGCCCTAGGGACAGGCCCCTCCGAGCAGTACTTC. The full variable domain, rest sourced from reference TRBV9 and TRBJ2-7, is DSGVTQTPKHLITATGQRVTLRCSPRSGDLSVYWYQQSLDQGLQFLIQYYNGEERAKGNILERFSAQQFPDLHSELNLSSLELGDSALYFCASSALGTGPSEQYFGPGTRLTVT.

Only a few counts were recorded for this clonotype. This chain joins TRBV12-3 or TRBV12-4 and TRBJ2-1; D gene ambiguous. V gave up 2 bases and J gave up 6 bases, with 8 bases separating them. The CDR3 is 13 amino acids. This chain's CDR3 is CASSLSVANEQFF. The CDR3, as DNA: TGTGCCAGCAGTTTATCGGTCGCCAATGAGCAGTTCTTC.

This clonotype has ten or more counts. The rearrangement uses TRBV29-1 and TRBJ2-7; D is unresolved. V lost 5 bases and J lost 2, with 13 bases in between. From germline, CDR1 is SQVTM and CDR2 ANQGSEA. The CDR3 loop spans 13 amino acids. The CDR3 spells CSVLSGTTYEQYF. The CDR3 region has the DNA TGCAGCGTTTTATCCGGTACTACCTACGAGCAGTACTTC.

This clonotype showed up many times. The chain couples TRBV6-5 to TRBJ1-1, with a possible D match to TRBD1 (5 bases). Per germline, CDR1 MNHEY and CDR2 SVGAGI. The V gene lost 2 bases and the J gene lost 1 base, with 8 bases spanning the gap. CDR3 length: 14 amino acids. This chain's CDR3 is CASSYDQGNTEAFF. For the CDR3, the DNA is TGTGCCAGCAGTTACGACCAGGGGAACACTGAAGCTTTCTTT.

Many counts were recorded for this clonotype. The chain is built from TRBV20-1 and TRBJ2-3; 7 bases align to TRBD2. Germline CDR1 reads DFQATT; CDR2 reads SNEGSKA (reference sequence). The CDR3 totals 14 residues. V was clipped by 6 bases and J by 3 bases; unmatched bases: 9. CDR3 sequence: CSAQSWGGTDTQYF. For the CDR3, the DNA is TGCAGTGCCCAAAGTTGGGGGGGAACAGATACGCAGTATTTT.

This clonotype was seen many times. This chain joins TRBV6-2 or TRBV6-3 and TRBJ2-3; no definite D call. Trimming stripped 2 bases from V and 0 bases from J, with 3 bases between. The CDR3 is made up of 13 amino acids. CDR1 is MNHEY, CDR2 SVGEGT, per germline. The CDR3 reads CASSYDSTDTQYF. CDR3 sequence (DNA): TGTGCCAGCAGTTACGACAGCACAGATACGCAGTATTTT.

In DNA, the CDR3 is TGCAGTGCTAGGCGGCCAGGGACAGGGGTGAACACTGAAGCTTTCTTT. This translates into CSARRPGTGVNTEAFF. The chain couples TRBV20-1 to TRBJ1-1; TRBD1 agrees at 10 bases. Germline assignment: CDR1 DFQATT and CDR2 SNEGSKA (reference sequence). The length of the CDR3 is 16 residues. After removal of 3 bases from V and 0 bases from J, the junction contained 7 bases not matched to a gene.

The chain links TRBV27 to TRBJ1-6; 7 positions agree with TRBD1. The length of the CDR3 is 16 residues. Germline V lookup: CDR1 MNHEY, CDR2 SMNVEV (reference sequence). The V gene end was trimmed by 4 bases and the J gene end by 5 bases; junction bases not matched to a gene: 8. This CDR3 reads CASSSLQGRDNSPLHF. DNA of the CDR3: TGTGCCAGCAGTTCATTACAGGGGCGGGATAATTCACCCCTCCACTTT.

There are a few counts of this clonotype. V gene TRBV3-1 combines with J gene TRBJ2-7, with D tentatively TRBD1 (5 bases). CDR3 length: 16 residues. Germline assignment: CDR1 LGHDT and CDR2 YNNKEL (reference sequence). V lost 1 base and J 2 bases, leaving 15 bases between the germline ends. CDR3 sequence reads: CASSQGSLGAAYEQYF. CDR3 nucleotide sequence: TGTGCCAGCAGCCAAGGATCCCTAGGGGCGGCCTACGAGCAGTACTTC.

This clonotype was observed at least ten times. The rearrangement joins TRBV7-2 to TRBJ2-3, with 7 bases matching TRBD2. This CDR3 region has 16 residues. CDR1 SGHTA and CDR2 FQGNSA come from the germline V gene. J was trimmed by 1 base and V by 0 bases; bases with no gene match: 4. CDR3 coding DNA: TGTGCCAGCAGCTTAGCACCCGCGGGAGGCACAGATACGCAGTATTTT. This encodes CASSLAPAGGTDTQYF.